This T cell receptor beta chain was recorded in a study of cytomegalovirus exposure and HLA in healthy donors. The study, taken as a whole, reports: Some public TCRs appeared in many individuals, while most sequences were rare. Later analysis associated a missense DCLRE1C variant with TCR beta V- and J-gene trimming. Later, TCR association rates were found to vary by HLA locus, highest for DRB1 and lowest for HLA-C.

The CDR3 consists of 19 residues. V shed 3 bases, J shed 2 bases, and the junction held 11 bases outside the gene matches. From germline, CDR1 is SEHNR and CDR2 FQNEAQ (reference sequence). PCR employed 60 Vbeta and 13 Jbeta primers. This table comes from immunoSEQ multiplex PCR, and its TCRdb copy is limited to in-frame clones, with some not included. The sample contains 150,000 to 250,000 clones, 65% to 80% of which appear only once. A remark on this clone: Its cognate antigen is unknown.

This chain links TRBV7-9 with TRBJ2-3; 13 bases are a match to TRBD2. The sequence derives from a woman between 25 and 40 years old in good health and CMV-seropositive. The sequenced material came from PBMCs. The CDR3 protein is CASSFPWTSGSSATDTQYF. The CDR3 DNA follows: TGTGCCAGCAGCTTCCCTTGGACTAGCGGGAGTTCTGCCACAGATACGCAGTATTTT.